This is a list of T cell receptor beta chains from one sample in a study of PD-1 blockade in classical Hodgkin lymphoma. Profiled with immunoSEQ multiplex PCR; TCRdb holds only in-frame clones, not every one. The sample includes around 20,000 clones, roughly 80% of them seen just once. The specimen was peripheral blood mononuclear cells (PBMCs), collected at baseline. Receptor source: a human donor with classical Hodgkin lymphoma. CDR3s include the opening cysteine and the closing phenylalanine or tryptophan. For some rows the clone size is stated as once, few or many, or as a class when expanded; others skip it.

CDR3 protein: CATLTGANQPQHF
J gene: TRBJ1-5
V gene: TRBV28
clone size: once

CDR3 protein: CASSLGAGRSTDTQYF
J gene: TRBJ2-3
V gene: TRBV5-1
clone size: once

CDR3 protein: CASSLASANTGELFF
J gene: TRBJ2-2
V gene: TRBV5-1
clone size: NA

CDR3 protein: CASKAGGYLQETQYF
J gene: TRBJ2-5
V gene: TRBV5-1
clone size: NA

CDR3 protein: CASSLGGAGSNQPQHF
J gene: TRBJ1-5
V gene: TRBV7-2
clone size: NA

CDR3 protein: CASSTPTGMNTEAFF
J gene: TRBJ1-1
V gene: TRBV19
clone size: once

CDR3 protein: CASTNGGVSSPIYF
J gene: TRBJ1-3
V gene: TRBV28
clone size: NA

CDR3 protein: CASSYGQGVKDGYTF
J gene: TRBJ1-2
V gene: TRBV6-6
clone size: few

CDR3 protein: CASTNPGPNSNQPQHF
J gene: TRBJ1-5
V gene: TRBV28
clone size: NA

CDR3 protein: CASSERRGSEAFF
J gene: TRBJ1-1
V gene: TRBV6-4
clone size: NA

CDR3 protein: CASSLGAGAGEKQFF
J gene: TRBJ2-1
V gene: TRBV7-9
clone size: NA

CDR3 protein: CASSLGSRGTGELFF
J gene: TRBJ2-2
V gene: TRBV28
clone size: NA

CDR3 protein: CASSLGGVNTEAFF
J gene: TRBJ1-1
V gene: TRBV7-8
clone size: once

CDR3 protein: CASSSDPRSSPLHF
J gene: TRBJ1-6
V gene: TRBV6-5
clone size: NA

CDR3 protein: CASSPRGDSPTDTQYF
J gene: TRBJ2-3
V gene: TRBV9
clone size: NA

CDR3 protein: CAIGDYEETQYF
J gene: TRBJ2-5
V gene: TRBV10-3
clone size: NA

CDR3 protein: CAWGLGTSFQETQYF
J gene: TRBJ2-5
V gene: TRBV30
clone size: few

CDR3 protein: CASSVSGSSGETQYF
J gene: TRBJ2-5
V gene: TRBV2
clone size: NA

CDR3 protein: CASSLVARSAYNSPLHF
J gene: TRBJ1-6
V gene: TRBV7-8
clone size: NA

CDR3 protein: CSVEDPDRVSYNEQFF
J gene: TRBJ2-1
V gene: TRBV29-1
clone size: once

CDR3 protein: CASSSTPSRANVLTF
J gene: TRBJ2-6
V gene: TRBV7-7
clone size: NA

CDR3 protein: CASAGGGYTDTQYF
J gene: TRBJ2-3
V gene: TRBV6-1
clone size: NA